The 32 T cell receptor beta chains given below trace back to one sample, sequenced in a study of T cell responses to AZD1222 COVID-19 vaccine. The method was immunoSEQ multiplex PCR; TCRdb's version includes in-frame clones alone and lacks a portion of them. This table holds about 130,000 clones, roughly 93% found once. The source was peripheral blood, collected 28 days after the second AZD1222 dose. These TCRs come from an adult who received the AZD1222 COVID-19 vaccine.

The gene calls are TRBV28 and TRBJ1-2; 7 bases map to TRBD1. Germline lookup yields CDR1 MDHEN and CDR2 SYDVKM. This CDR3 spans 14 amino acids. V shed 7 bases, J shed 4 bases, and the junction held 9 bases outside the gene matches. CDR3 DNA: TGTGCCAGCAAATCCAGGGGGGGATTCTATGGCTACACCTTC. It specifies CASKSRGGFYGYTF.

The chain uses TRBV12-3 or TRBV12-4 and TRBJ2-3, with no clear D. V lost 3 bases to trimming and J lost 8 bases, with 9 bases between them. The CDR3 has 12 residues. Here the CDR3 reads CASSFGSPTQYF. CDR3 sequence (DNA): TGTGCCAGCAGTTTCGGATCGCCTACGCAGTATTTT.

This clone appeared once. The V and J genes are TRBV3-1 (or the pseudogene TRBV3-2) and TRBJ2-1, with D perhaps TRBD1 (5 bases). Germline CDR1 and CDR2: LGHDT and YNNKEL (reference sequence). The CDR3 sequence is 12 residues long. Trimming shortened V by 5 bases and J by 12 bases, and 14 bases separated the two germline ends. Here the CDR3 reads CASSYPGSGQFF. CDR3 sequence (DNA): TGTGCCAGCAGCTACCCAGGGTCAGGGCAGTTCTTC.

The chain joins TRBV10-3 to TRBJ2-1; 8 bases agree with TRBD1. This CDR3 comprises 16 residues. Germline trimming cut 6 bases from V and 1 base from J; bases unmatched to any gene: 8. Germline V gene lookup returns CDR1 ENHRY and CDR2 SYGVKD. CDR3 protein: CAISPGRGQSYNEQFF. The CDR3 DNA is TGTGCCATCAGCCCTGGCAGGGGGCAATCCTACAATGAGCAGTTCTTC.

Here the CDR3 DNA reads TGTGCCAGCTCATCGGGACAGGGGGCGGCATCGAAAAAAGAGACCCAGTACTTC. Its translation is CASSSGQGAASKKETQYF. The V and J genes are TRBV18 and TRBJ2-5; 12 nucleotides align to TRBD1. The germline V gene encodes CDR1 KGHSH and CDR2 LQKENI. This CDR3 region has 18 residues. V was pared by 5 bases and J by 3 bases, with 13 bases of the junction left unmatched.

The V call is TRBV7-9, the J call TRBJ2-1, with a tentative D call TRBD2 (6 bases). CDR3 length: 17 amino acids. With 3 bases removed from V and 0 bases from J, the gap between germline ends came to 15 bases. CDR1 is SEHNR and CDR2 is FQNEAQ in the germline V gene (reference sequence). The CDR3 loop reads CASSFRLDGSSYNEQFF. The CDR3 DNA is TGTGCCAGCAGCTTCCGACTGGACGGGAGCTCCTACAATGAGCAGTTCTTC. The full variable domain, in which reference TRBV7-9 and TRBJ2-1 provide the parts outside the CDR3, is DTGVSQNPRHKITKRGQNVTFRCDPISEHNRLYWYRQTLGQGPEFLTYFQNEAQLEKSRLLSDRFSAERPKGSFSTLEIQRTEQGDSAMYLCASSFRLDGSSYNEQFFGPGTRLTVL.

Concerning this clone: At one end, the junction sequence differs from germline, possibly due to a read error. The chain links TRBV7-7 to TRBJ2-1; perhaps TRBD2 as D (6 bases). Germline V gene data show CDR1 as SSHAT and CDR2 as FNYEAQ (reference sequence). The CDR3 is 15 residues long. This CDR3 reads CASSLGEAGYNEQFF. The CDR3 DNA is TGTGCTAGCAGCTTGGGGGAGGCAGGGTACAATGAGCAGTTCTTC. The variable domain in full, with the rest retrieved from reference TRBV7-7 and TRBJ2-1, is GAGVSQSPRYKVTKRGQDVTLRCDPISSHATLYWYQQALGQGPEFLTYFNYEAQPDKSGLPSDRFSAERPEGSISTLTIQRTEQRDSAMYRCASSLGEAGYNEQFFGPGTRLTVL.

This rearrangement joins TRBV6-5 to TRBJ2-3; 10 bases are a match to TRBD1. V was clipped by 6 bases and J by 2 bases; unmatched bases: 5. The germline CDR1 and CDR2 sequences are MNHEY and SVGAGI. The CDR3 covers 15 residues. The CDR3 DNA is TGTGCCAGCAGCACGACAGGGGGCGTCACAGATACGCAGTATTTT. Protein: CASSTTGGVTDTQYF.

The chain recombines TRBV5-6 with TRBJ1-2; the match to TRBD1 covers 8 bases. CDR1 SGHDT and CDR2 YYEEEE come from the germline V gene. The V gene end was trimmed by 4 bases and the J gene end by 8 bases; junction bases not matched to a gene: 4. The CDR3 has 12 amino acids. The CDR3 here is CASSRDRYGYTF. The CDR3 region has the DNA TGTGCCAGCAGCCGGGACAGGTACGGCTACACCTTC.

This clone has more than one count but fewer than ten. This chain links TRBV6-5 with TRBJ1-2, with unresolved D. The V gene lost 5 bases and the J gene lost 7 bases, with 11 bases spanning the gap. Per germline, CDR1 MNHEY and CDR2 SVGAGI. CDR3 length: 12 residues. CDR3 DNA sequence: TGTGCCAGCAGTCCGTATCCGGGTGGCTACACCTTC. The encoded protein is CASSPYPGGYTF.

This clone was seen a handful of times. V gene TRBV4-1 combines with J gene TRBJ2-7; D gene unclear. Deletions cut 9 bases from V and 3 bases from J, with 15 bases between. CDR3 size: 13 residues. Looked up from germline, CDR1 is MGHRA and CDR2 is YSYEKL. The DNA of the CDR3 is TGCGCCAGGGTAGACTGTGACCGCTACGAGCAGTACTTC. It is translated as CARVDCDRYEQYF.

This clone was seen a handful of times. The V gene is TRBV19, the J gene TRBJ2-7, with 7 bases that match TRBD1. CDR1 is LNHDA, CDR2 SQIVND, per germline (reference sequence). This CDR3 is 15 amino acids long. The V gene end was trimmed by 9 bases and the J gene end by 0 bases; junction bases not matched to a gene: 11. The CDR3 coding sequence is TGTGCCAGCGCCGCTCGCCGGGACAGCTCCTACGAGCAGTACTTC. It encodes CASAARRDSSYEQYF.

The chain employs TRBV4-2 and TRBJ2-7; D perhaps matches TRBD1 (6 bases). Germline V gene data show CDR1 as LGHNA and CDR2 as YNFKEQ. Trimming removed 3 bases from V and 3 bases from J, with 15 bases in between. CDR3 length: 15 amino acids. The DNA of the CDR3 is TGTGCCAGCAGCCATGCGGACAGAACAAACTACGAGCAGTACTTC. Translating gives CASSHADRTNYEQYF.

This CDR3 is CASSSNPHYEQYF. CDR3 in DNA: TGTGCCAGCAGCTCAAACCCGCACTACGAGCAGTACTTC. The V and J genes are TRBV11-2 and TRBJ2-7, with no clear D. The ends were cut back, 4 bases at V and 3 bases at J, with 10 bases in the middle. Per germline, CDR1 SGHAT and CDR2 FQNNGV. This CDR3 comprises 13 residues.

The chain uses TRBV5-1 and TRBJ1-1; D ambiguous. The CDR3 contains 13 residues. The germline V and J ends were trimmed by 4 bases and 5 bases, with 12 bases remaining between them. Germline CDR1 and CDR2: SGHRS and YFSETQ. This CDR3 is CASSPRGLTEAFF. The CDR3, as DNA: TGCGCCAGCAGCCCGAGAGGGCTAACTGAAGCTTTCTTT.

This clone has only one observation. In DNA form, the CDR3 reads TGTGCCAGCAGCCCTAGCGGGAGAGGCGATGAGCAGTTCTTC. Residues: CASSPSGRGDEQFF. The gene calls are TRBV7-3 and TRBJ2-1; 10 bases are a match to TRBD2. V lost 5 bases, J lost 8 bases, and 6 bases stayed unmatched. The CDR3 is 14 amino acids. CDR1 SGHTA and CDR2 FQGTGA come from the germline V gene.

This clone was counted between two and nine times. For the CDR3, the DNA is TGTGCCTGGAGTAATGTGCAATTGAGGACCTTC. The encoded protein is CAWSNVQLRTF. The rearrangement links TRBV30 to TRBJ1-2, with D unresolved. Germline V gene data show CDR1 as GTSNPN and CDR2 as SVGIG (reference sequence). The CDR3 covers 11 residues. Trimming removed 2 bases from V and 14 bases from J, with 15 bases in between.

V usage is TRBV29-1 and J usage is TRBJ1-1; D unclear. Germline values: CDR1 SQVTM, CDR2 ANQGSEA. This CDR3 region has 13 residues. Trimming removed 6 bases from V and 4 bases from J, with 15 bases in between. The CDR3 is CSVGLLKGTEAFF. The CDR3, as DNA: TGCAGCGTGGGTTTGCTTAAGGGCACTGAAGCTTTCTTT.

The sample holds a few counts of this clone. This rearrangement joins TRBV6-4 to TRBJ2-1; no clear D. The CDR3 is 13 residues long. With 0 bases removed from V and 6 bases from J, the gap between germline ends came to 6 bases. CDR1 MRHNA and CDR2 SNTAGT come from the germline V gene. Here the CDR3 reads CASSDSDFNEQFF. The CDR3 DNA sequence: TGTGCCAGCAGTGACTCCGACTTCAATGAGCAGTTCTTC.

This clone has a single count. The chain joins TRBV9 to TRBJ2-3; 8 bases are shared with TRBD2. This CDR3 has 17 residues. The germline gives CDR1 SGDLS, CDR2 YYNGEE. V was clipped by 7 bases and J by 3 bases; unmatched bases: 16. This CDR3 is CASARWGVPGGTDTQYF. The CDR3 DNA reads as TGTGCCAGCGCAAGGTGGGGGGTACCGGGAGGGACAGATACGCAGTATTTT. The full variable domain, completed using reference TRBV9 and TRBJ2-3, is DSGVTQTPKHLITATGQRVTLRCSPRSGDLSVYWYQQSLDQGLQFLIQYYNGEERAKGNILERFSAQQFPDLHSELNLSSLELGDSALYFCASARWGVPGGTDTQYFGPGTRLTVL.

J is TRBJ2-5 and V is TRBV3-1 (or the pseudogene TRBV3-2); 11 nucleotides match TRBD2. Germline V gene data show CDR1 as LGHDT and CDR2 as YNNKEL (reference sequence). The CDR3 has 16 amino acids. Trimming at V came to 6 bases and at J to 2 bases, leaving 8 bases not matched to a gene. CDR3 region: CASRPRLAGKQETQYF. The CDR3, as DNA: TGTGCCAGCAGACCCCGACTAGCGGGGAAGCAAGAGACCCAGTACTTC.

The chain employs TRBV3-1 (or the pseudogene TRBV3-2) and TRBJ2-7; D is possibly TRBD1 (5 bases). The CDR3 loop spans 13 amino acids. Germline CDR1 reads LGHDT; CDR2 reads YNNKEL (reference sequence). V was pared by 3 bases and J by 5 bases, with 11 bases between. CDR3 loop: CASSHPGIDEQYF. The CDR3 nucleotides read TGTGCCAGCAGCCACCCAGGGATCGACGAGCAGTACTTC.

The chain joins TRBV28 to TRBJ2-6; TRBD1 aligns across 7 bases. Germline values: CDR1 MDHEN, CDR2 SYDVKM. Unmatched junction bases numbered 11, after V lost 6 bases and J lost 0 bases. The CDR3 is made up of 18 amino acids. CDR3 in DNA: TGTGCCAGCAGCCTAACCGGGACAGTTGCCTCTGGGGCCAACGTCCTGACTTTC. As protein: CASSLTGTVASGANVLTF.

As DNA, the CDR3 is TGTGCCAGCAGACCCTGGGGAGAATATCAGCCCCAGCATTTT. Protein: CASRPWGEYQPQHF. V and J are TRBV7-8 and TRBJ1-5, with D uncertain. Looked up from germline, CDR1 is SGHVS and CDR2 is FQNEAQ. V dropped 6 bases and J dropped 5 bases, with 14 bases sitting between them. The CDR3 sequence is 14 residues long.

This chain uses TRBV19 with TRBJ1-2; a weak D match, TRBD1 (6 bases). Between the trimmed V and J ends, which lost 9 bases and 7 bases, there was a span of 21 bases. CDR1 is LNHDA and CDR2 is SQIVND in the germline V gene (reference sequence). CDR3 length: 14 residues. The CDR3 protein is CASSKPGQLSGYTF. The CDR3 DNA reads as TGTGCCAGCTCCAAACCGGGACAATTGTCTGGCTACACCTTC. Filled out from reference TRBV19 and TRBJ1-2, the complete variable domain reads DGGITQSPKYLFRKEGQNVTLSCEQNLNHDAMYWYRQDPGQGLRLIYYSQIVNDFQKGDIAEGYSVSREKKESFPLTVTSAQKNPTAFYLCASSKPGQLSGYTFGSGTRLTVV.

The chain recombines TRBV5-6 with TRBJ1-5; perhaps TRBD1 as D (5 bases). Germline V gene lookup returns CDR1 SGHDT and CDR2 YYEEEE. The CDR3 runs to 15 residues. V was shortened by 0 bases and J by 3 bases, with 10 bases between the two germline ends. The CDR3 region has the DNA TGTGCCAGCAGCTTGGCCAGAGGGGACAATCAGCCCCAGCATTTT. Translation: CASSLARGDNQPQHF.

The CDR3 DNA reads TGCGCCAGCAGCCCTCAGGGGGGAGATCAGCCCCAGCATTTT. It specifies CASSPQGGDQPQHF. The V gene is TRBV5-1, the J gene TRBJ1-5; 7 bases are shared with TRBD1. This CDR3 comprises 14 residues. Germline CDR1 is SGHRS and CDR2 is YFSETQ. With V trimmed by 4 bases and J by 5 bases, 6 bases remained unmatched.

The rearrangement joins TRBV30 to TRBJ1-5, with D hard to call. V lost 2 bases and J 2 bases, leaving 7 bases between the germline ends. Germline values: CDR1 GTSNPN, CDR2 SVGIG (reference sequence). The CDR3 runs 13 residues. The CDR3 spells CAWSLRGNQPQHF. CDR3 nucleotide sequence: TGTGCCTGGAGTTTGAGGGGCAATCAGCCCCAGCATTTT.

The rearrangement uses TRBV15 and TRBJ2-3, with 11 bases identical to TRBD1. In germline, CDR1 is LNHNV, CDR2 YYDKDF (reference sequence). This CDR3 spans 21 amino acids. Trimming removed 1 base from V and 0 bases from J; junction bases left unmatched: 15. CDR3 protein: CATSRGLAGTGGFPSTDTQYF. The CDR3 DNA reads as TGTGCCACCAGCAGAGGACTGGCCGGGACAGGGGGTTTTCCTAGCACAGATACGCAGTATTTT.

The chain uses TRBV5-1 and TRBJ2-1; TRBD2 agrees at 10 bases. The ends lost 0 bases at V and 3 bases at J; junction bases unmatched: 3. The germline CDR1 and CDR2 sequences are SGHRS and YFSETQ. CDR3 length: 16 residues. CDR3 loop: CASSLEASGSYNEQFF. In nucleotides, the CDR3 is TGCGCCAGCAGCTTGGAGGCTAGCGGGAGCTACAATGAGCAGTTCTTC.

CDR3 in amino acids: CAWSTMGTEAFF. For the CDR3, the DNA is TGTGCCTGGAGTACTATGGGCACTGAAGCTTTCTTT. The chain is built from TRBV30 and TRBJ1-1, with no clear D. The CDR3 consists of 12 residues. The V end lost 2 bases, the J end lost 4 bases, and 8 bases lay between the germline ends. From germline, CDR1 is GTSNPN and CDR2 SVGIG (reference sequence). Looking up the rest from reference TRBV30 and TRBJ1-1 gives the full variable domain: SQTIHQWPATLVQPVGSPLSLECTVEGTSNPNLYWYRQAAGRGLQLLFYSVGIGQISSEVPQNLSASRPQDRQFILSSKKLLLSDSGFYLCAWSTMGTEAFFGQGTRLTVV.

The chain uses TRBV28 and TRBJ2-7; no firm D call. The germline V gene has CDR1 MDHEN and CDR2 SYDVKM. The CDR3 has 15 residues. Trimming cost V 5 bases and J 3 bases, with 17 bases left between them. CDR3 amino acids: CASSPRLVLDYEQYF. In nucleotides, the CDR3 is TGTGCCAGCAGTCCCCGCCTGGTGCTAGACTACGAGCAGTACTTC.